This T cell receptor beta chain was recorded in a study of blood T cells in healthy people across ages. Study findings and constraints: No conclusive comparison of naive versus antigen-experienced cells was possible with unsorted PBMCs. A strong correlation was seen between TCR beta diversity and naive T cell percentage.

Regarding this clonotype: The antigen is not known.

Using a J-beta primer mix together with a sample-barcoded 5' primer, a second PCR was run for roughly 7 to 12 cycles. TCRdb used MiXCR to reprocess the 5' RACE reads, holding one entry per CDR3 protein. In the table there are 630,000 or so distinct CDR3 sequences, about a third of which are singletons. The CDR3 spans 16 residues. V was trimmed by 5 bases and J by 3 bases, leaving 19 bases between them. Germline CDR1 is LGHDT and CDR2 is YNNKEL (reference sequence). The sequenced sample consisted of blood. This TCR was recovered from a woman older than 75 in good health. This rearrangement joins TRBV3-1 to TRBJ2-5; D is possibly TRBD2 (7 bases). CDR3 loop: CASSVRGAPLKETQYF. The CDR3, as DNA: TGTGCCAGCAGCGTACGGGGGGCGCCTCTTAAAGAGACCCAGTACTTC.